This T cell receptor (beta chain) was identified during a study of cytomegalovirus exposure and HLA in healthy donors. Turning to the study itself: Inside one of the first data releases sat around 86 million unique TCRs taken from HLA-typed donors. The study, taken as a whole, reports: Per published accounts, TCR beta sequences correctly predicted the HLA-A and HLA-B alleles of most subjects. A later analysis found that most CMV-associated TCR beta chains appeared HLA-restricted.

This CDR3 spans 16 amino acids. The ends lost 4 bases at V and 5 bases at J; junction bases unmatched: 10. Germline V gives CDR1 MNHNS, CDR2 SASEGT. Remarks on this clone: Its antigen is as yet unknown.

60 Vbeta and 13 Jbeta primers were used in PCR. Measured with immunoSEQ multiplex PCR; TCRdb has only the in-frame clones, and not every one. Counted here are about 160,000 clones, more than 70% occurring once; the ten biggest clones make up approximately 6.7%. V usage is TRBV6-1 and J usage is TRBJ2-7, with 11 bases matching TRBD2. The TCR was taken from a male donor in good health and CMV-seropositive. The sample consisted of PBMCs. The CDR3: CASSVSDSSGRDEQYF. For the CDR3, the DNA is TGTGCCAGCAGTGTCAGCGATAGTAGCGGGAGGGACGAGCAGTACTTC.